This T cell receptor beta chain was recorded in a study of OX40 agonist ivuxolimab in advanced cancers. The method was immunoSEQ multiplex PCR; TCRdb's version includes in-frame clones alone and lacks a portion of them. Here the sample spans some 60,000 clones, 90% to 95% being singletons. Whole-study results and caveats: Clonal expansion from baseline to week 6 occurred in both CD4+ and CD8+ T cells.

About this clone: Its cognate antigen is unknown.

The ends were cut back, 2 bases at V and 5 bases at J, with 7 bases in the middle. CDR1 is MNHEY and CDR2 is SMNVEV in the germline V gene (reference sequence). The CDR3 spans 13 residues. The genes are TRBV27 and TRBJ2-1; no reliable D call. This sample comprised CD4+ or CD8+ T cells sorted from blood, obtained in a trial of the OX40 agonist ivuxolimab. This sequence was found in an adult with an advanced solid tumor such as melanoma, head and neck, liver or kidney cancer. The CDR3 nucleotides are TGTGCCAGCAGTTTACAGGTCGACAATGAGCAGTTCTTC. Protein sequence: CASSLQVDNEQFF.